Listed below are T cell receptor beta chains from one sample, sequenced in a study of graft-versus-host responses after intestinal transplantation. Sequencing was performed with immunoSEQ multiplex PCR; in TCRdb, only in-frame clones are kept and a portion is missing. In the table there are approximately 63,000 clones, almost 95% of which are singletons. The antigens these receptors bind are not known. Sequencing used unstimulated CD4+ T cells sorted from spleen or lymph node cells, obtained before transplant. These TCRs come from a human donor who was the organ donor for an intestinal transplant. Each CDR3 is given with its conserved first and last residue. A D gene is named only where the DNA matches it firmly. The size field is filled for only some rows; it gives once, few, many or a size class.

V gene,D gene,clone size,J gene,CDR3 DNA,CDR3 protein
TRBV19,TRBD2,.,TRBJ2-3,TGTGCCAGTAGTGTGAGCGGGGGGGCCGAAGATACGCAGTATTTT,CASSVSGGAEDTQYF
TRBV7-8,TRBD1,.,TRBJ2-3,TGTGCCAGCAGCTTAGTGGGACAGGGGGCAGATACGCAGTATTTT,CASSLVGQGADTQYF
TRBV5-1,TRBD1,.,TRBJ2-1,TGCGCCAGCAGCCCGGACAGGGGCAATGAGCAGTTCTTC,CASSPDRGNEQFF
TRBV9,.,once,TRBJ2-3,TGTGCCAGCAGCGTAGCTGGTCGGGGGTTAGCGGATACGCAGTATTTT,CASSVAGRGLADTQYF
TRBV5-1,.,.,TRBJ2-5,TGCGCCAGCAGCTTATCAGGGGAGACCCAGTACTTC,CASSLSGETQYF
TRBV6-6,.,.,TRBJ2-4,TGTGCCAGCAAGGCTCCAGGTTCCATTCAGTACTTC,CASKAPGSIQYF
TRBV7-2,.,.,TRBJ2-2,TGTGCCAGCAGCCCGCAGGGATCAACCGGGGAGCTGTTTTTT,CASSPQGSTGELFF
TRBV4-1,TRBD1,.,TRBJ2-7,TGCGCCAGCAGCCAAGGAGGGACAGTAGAGTACGAGCAGTACTTC,CASSQGGTVEYEQYF
TRBV21-1,.,few,TRBJ2-7,TGTGCCAGCAGCCCCCGCTCCTACGAGCAGTACTTC,CASSPRSYEQYF
TRBV6-6,TRBD2,.,TRBJ2-1,TGTGCCAGCTCCCCCGATAGCGGGGAATACAATGAGCAGTTCTTC,CASSPDSGEYNEQFF
TRBV10-3,TRBD2,.,TRBJ2-1,TGTGCCATCAGTGAACGGGGGGGGTACAATGAGCAGTTCTTC,CAISERGGYNEQFF
TRBV7-2,.,.,TRBJ2-4,TGTGCCAGCGGTCATCCAGGGGTGGGAAACATTCAGTACTTC,CASGHPGVGNIQYF
TRBV29-1,TRBD1,.,TRBJ2-7,TGCAGCGTCATGGGACAGTCTGGATGGTACGAGCAGTACTTC,CSVMGQSGWYEQYF
TRBV5-1,TRBD2,.,TRBJ2-1,TGCGCCAGCAGCTCCGGGACTACTCGCGTCAATGAGCAGTTCTTC,CASSSGTTRVNEQFF
TRBV18,.,.,TRBJ1-3,TGTGCCAGCTCACCACTTGAGGGGGTGGCTGGAAACACCATATATTTT,CASSPLEGVAGNTIYF
TRBV5-4,TRBD1,.,TRBJ2-7,TGTGCCAGCAGCCTACCCGGGACAGGGGGCGCGTACGAGCAGTACTTC,CASSLPGTGGAYEQYF
TRBV19,TRBD1,.,TRBJ2-3,TGTGCCAGTAGTATGGCAGGGGGCGGCACAGATACGCAGTATTTT,CASSMAGGGTDTQYF
TRBV9,.,.,TRBJ1-3,TGTGCCAGCAGCCCCCATAGGGGGGCCATATATTTT,CASSPHRGAIYF
TRBV4-2,.,.,TRBJ2-5,TGTGCCAGCAGCCAAGAAGCGGAGTACCAAGAGACCCAGTACTTC,CASSQEAEYQETQYF
TRBV14,.,once,TRBJ2-7,TGTGCCAGCAGCCAAGATCCCACCTACGAGCAGTACTTC,CASSQDPTYEQYF
TRBV7-9,.,.,TRBJ1-4,TGTGCCAGCAGCTTACAGACGGCTCCTAATGAAAAACTGTTTTTT,CASSLQTAPNEKLFF
TRBV2,.,.,TRBJ2-1,TGTGCCAGCAGTGGGTGGAGAAGCTCCTACAATGAGCAGTTCTTC,CASSGWRSSYNEQFF
TRBV7-9,.,.,TRBJ1-1,TGTGCCAGCAGCCCCCAGCCGGGGCTGAACACTGAAGCTTTCTTT,CASSPQPGLNTEAFF
TRBV7-3,.,few,TRBJ2-5,TGTGCCAGCAGCTTAACTCGGGGCGAGACCCAGTACTTC,CASSLTRGETQYF
TRBV2,.,.,TRBJ1-2,TGTGCCAGCTCCCCGAAAGGAAGGGGCTACACCTTC,CASSPKGRGYTF
TRBV4-2,.,.,TRBJ2-5,TGTGCCAGCAGCCAGACAGGAAGAACTCAAGAGACCCAGTACTTC,CASSQTGRTQETQYF
TRBV5-1,TRBD1,.,TRBJ1-4,TGCGCCAGCAGCTTGACAGGGGAGTCTTATGAAAAACTGTTTTTT,CASSLTGESYEKLFF
TRBV2,TRBD1,.,TRBJ2-5,TGTGCCAGCAGTAGGGACAGGGAAGAGACCCAGTACTTC,CASSRDREETQYF
TRBV5-5,TRBD2,.,TRBJ2-5,TGTGCCAGCAGCCTAGCCCGTCTAGCGGGCCAAGAGACCCAGTACTTC,CASSLARLAGQETQYF
TRBV10-3,TRBD2,.,TRBJ2-1,TGTGCCATCAGGAGGACTAGCGGGGATGACAATGAGCAGTTCTTC,CAIRRTSGDDNEQFF
TRBV6-5,TRBD1,.,TRBJ1-2,TGTGCCAGCAGCCCGACAGGGTCGGTGGGCTACACCTTC,CASSPTGSVGYTF
TRBV10-3,TRBD1,few,TRBJ1-2,TGTGCCATCAGTGAGTCTAACAGGGGCTATGGCTACACCTTC,CAISESNRGYGYTF
TRBV5-5,TRBD2,.,TRBJ2-1,TGTGCCAGCAGCTTGGCCGTCGGGGGGAGCTCCTACAATGAGCAGTTCTTC,CASSLAVGGSSYNEQFF
TRBV25-1,.,.,TRBJ2-5,TGTGCCAGCAGTGAACTGATGGGGCAGGGGGAGACCCAGTACTTC,CASSELMGQGETQYF
TRBV7-9,.,.,TRBJ2-5,TGTGCCAGCAGCTTAGGTAGCGGCGCTAACCAAGAGACCCAGTACTTC,CASSLGSGANQETQYF
TRBV9,.,.,TRBJ2-7,TGTGCCAGCAGCGTAGCGAGGGAGCAGTACTTC,CASSVAREQYF
TRBV25-1,.,.,TRBJ1-3,TGTGCCAGCAGTGAATCCAGCTCTGGAAACACCATATATTTT,CASSESSSGNTIYF
TRBV5-1,.,.,TRBJ2-5,TGCGCCAGCACCAAACCAGGGGCCGGAGAGACCCAGTACTTC,CASTKPGAGETQYF
TRBV9,TRBD1,.,TRBJ2-7,TGTGCCAGCAGCCCTAAACAGGGGGTAACCTACGAGCAGTACTTC,CASSPKQGVTYEQYF
TRBV2,TRBD1,.,TRBJ1-2,TGTGCCAGCAGTGAAGCCGACAGGGGGCACTATGGCTACACCTTC,CASSEADRGHYGYTF
TRBV19,TRBD1,.,TRBJ1-2,TGTGCCAGTAGCCCACTACAGGGGGCGTCGGGTGGCTACACCTTC,CASSPLQGASGGYTF
TRBV4-3,.,.,TRBJ1-2,TGCGCCAGCAGCCTCCAGACAGGAACCTATGGCTACACCTTC,CASSLQTGTYGYTF
TRBV29-1,.,.,TRBJ2-1,TGCAGCGTTGTTGGTTCTAGGACAGTCTCTCTGTACAATGAGCAGTTCTTC,CSVVGSRTVSLYNEQFF
TRBV6-1,.,.,TRBJ1-3,TGTGCCAGCAGTGTTGGGGGGAACAGCGTAAACACCATATATTTT,CASSVGGNSVNTIYF
TRBV18,.,.,TRBJ1-5,TGTGCCAGCTCACCCCAGGTCACGGGGCAGCCCCAGCATTTT,CASSPQVTGQPQHF
TRBV6-5,.,once,TRBJ2-5,TGTGCCAGCAGTTACTCACAGGGACAAGAGACCCAGTACTTC,CASSYSQGQETQYF
TRBV7-2,.,.,TRBJ1-2,TGTGCCAGCAGCTTAGTTCGGAGCTATGGCTACACCTTC,CASSLVRSYGYTF
TRBV4-2,.,.,TRBJ2-7,TGTGCCAGCAGCCGGGGCGGAAACTACGAGCAGTACTTC,CASSRGGNYEQYF
TRBV5-1,.,.,TRBJ2-5,TGCGCCAGCAGCTTGGTTGGACTACCGGAGATGACCCAGTACTTC,CASSLVGLPEMTQYF
TRBV2,TRBD1,.,TRBJ1-5,TGTGCCAGCAGCGATAGGGACAGGGAACAGCCCCAGCATTTT,CASSDRDREQPQHF